Presented here are 23 T cell receptor beta chains from one specimen sequenced in a study of blood T cell repertoires in COVID-19. The data were produced by immunoSEQ multiplex PCR, yet TCRdb's version contains in-frame clones alone and is incomplete. Of some 270,000 clones in the sample, 88% are singletons; the top ten hold 3.1%. Material for sequencing was PBMCs or T cells enriched from blood (not recorded which). The receptors derive from a woman aged 40 to 55 who had been exposed to COVID-19.

The chain joins TRBV5-4 to TRBJ2-2, with a tentative D call TRBD2 (5 bases). Deletions cut 6 bases from V and 4 bases from J, with 16 bases between. The CDR3 covers 15 residues. Germline V gene sequence: CDR1 SGHNT, CDR2 YYREEE (reference sequence). CDR3 sequence: CASTADLTFTGELFF. The CDR3, as DNA: TGTGCCAGCACAGCGGACCTTACCTTCACCGGGGAGCTGTTTTTT.

V is TRBV28 and J is TRBJ1-2; 12 bases are a match to TRBD1. The V gene end was trimmed by 5 bases and the J gene end by 6 bases; junction bases not matched to a gene: 7. The length of the CDR3 is 15 residues. CDR1 is MDHEN, CDR2 SYDVKM, per germline. In DNA form, the CDR3 reads TGTGCCAGCAGTGCGCCGGGACAGGGGGCGGATGGCTACACCTTC. Translated: CASSAPGQGADGYTF.

The chain combines TRBV5-1 with TRBJ1-2; 11 bases line up with TRBD1. The germline gives CDR1 SGHRS, CDR2 YFSETQ. This CDR3 has 15 residues. V shed 4 bases, J shed 3 bases, and the junction held 5 bases outside the gene matches. The CDR3 nucleotides are TGCGCCAGCAGCCCCGGACAGGGGGCTTACTATGGCTACACCTTC. This translates into CASSPGQGAYYGYTF.

V and J are TRBV5-4 and TRBJ2-2; 8 nucleotides match TRBD2. Germline lookup yields CDR1 SGHNT and CDR2 YYREEE (reference sequence). V was clipped by 5 bases and J by 7 bases; unmatched bases: 7. This CDR3 has 14 residues. CDR3 sequence: CASRPRREVGELFF. As DNA, the CDR3 is TGTGCCAGCAGGCCGAGGCGGGAGGTCGGGGAGCTGTTTTTT.

This chain connects TRBV6-4 to TRBJ1-3; D perhaps matches TRBD1 (5 bases). Germline assignment: CDR1 MRHNA and CDR2 SNTAGT. This CDR3 is 16 amino acids long. Trimming took 5 bases from V and 4 from J, leaving 18 bases between them. The CDR3 protein is CASSRQGKYSGNTIYF. The CDR3 region has the DNA TGTGCCAGCAGTCGGCAGGGCAAGTATTCCGGAAACACCATATATTTT.

V is TRBV7-2 and J is TRBJ1-3; D gene unclear. V was trimmed by 2 bases and J by 4 bases, leaving 6 bases between them. The CDR3 is 13 residues long. In germline, CDR1 is SGHTA, CDR2 FQGNSA. For the CDR3, the DNA is TGTGCCAGCAGCTTATCCGGGGGAAACACCATATATTTT. Translating it yields CASSLSGGNTIYF. The variable domain in full, with the rest retrieved from reference TRBV7-2 and TRBJ1-3, is GAGVSQSPSNKVTEKGKDVELRCDPISGHTALYWYRQSLGQGLEFLIYFQGNSAPDKSGLPSDRFSAERTGGSVSTLTIQRTQQEDSAVYLCASSLSGGNTIYFGEGSWLTVV.

J is TRBJ2-7 and V is TRBV7-2, with 7 bases identical to TRBD1. Germline CDR1 and CDR2: SGHTA and FQGNSA. The CDR3 sequence is 13 residues long. With 2 bases clipped from V and 3 bases from J, the junction kept 1 base outside the gene matches. The chain's CDR3 is CASSLHRGYEQYF. The CDR3 DNA is TGTGCCAGCAGCTTACACAGGGGCTACGAGCAGTACTTC.

Details on this clone: The sample has other DNA sequences that encode this CDR3 too. V gene TRBV30 combines with J gene TRBJ1-1, with D perhaps TRBD1 (5 bases). Germline loops: CDR1 GTSNPN, CDR2 SVGIG (reference sequence). The CDR3 contains 13 residues. Deletions cut 4 bases from V and 1 base from J, with 10 bases between. The CDR3 DNA reads TGTGCCTGGACTCGGGGGGGGAACACTGAAGCTTTCTTT. Protein sequence: CAWTRGGNTEAFF. Full variable domain (outside the CDR3, taken from reference TRBV30 and TRBJ1-1): SQTIHQWPATLVQPVGSPLSLECTVEGTSNPNLYWYRQAAGRGLQLLFYSVGIGQISSEVPQNLSASRPQDRQFILSSKKLLLSDSGFYLCAWTRGGNTEAFFGQGTRLTVV.

The chain couples TRBV6-5 to TRBJ1-6, with D tentatively TRBD1 (5 bases). V was trimmed by 3 bases and J by 7 bases, leaving 10 bases between them. The CDR3 totals 14 residues. Germline V lookup: CDR1 MNHEY, CDR2 SVGAGI. The CDR3 bases are TGTGCCAGCAGTTATCGACAGAACAATTCACCCCTCCACTTT. It yields the protein CASSYRQNNSPLHF.

The rearrangement uses TRBV7-3 and TRBJ1-2; D is unclear. V dropped 2 bases and J dropped 2 bases, with 6 bases sitting between them. The CDR3 has 13 amino acids. From germline, CDR1 is SGHTA and CDR2 FQGTGA. CDR3 protein: CASSLQANYGYTF. For the CDR3, the DNA is TGTGCCAGCAGCTTACAGGCAAACTATGGCTACACCTTC.

This chain links TRBV20-1 with TRBJ2-2, with TRBD2 identical over 10 bases. The CDR3 runs to 16 residues. V gave up 3 bases and J gave up 3 bases; unmatched junction bases: 7. The germline CDR1 and CDR2 sequences are DFQATT and SNEGSKA (reference sequence). Here the CDR3 DNA reads TGCAGTGCTAGTGGCCTAGCGGGGGACTACACCGGGGAGCTGTTTTTT. Its translation: CSASGLAGDYTGELFF.

CDR3 amino acids: CASSIDYSGGGSYNEQFF. In nucleotides, the CDR3 is TGTGCCAGTAGTATAGACTACTCGGGCGGGGGTTCCTACAATGAGCAGTTCTTC. The chain has TRBV19 and TRBJ2-1, with 7 bases lining up with TRBD2. The CDR3 is 18 residues long. J gave up 1 base and V 0 bases, and 9 bases lay outside the gene matches. Germline V gene sequence: CDR1 LNHDA, CDR2 SQIVND (reference sequence).

The rearrangement links TRBV18 to TRBJ2-7; 9 positions match TRBD1. There are 14 residues in the CDR3. Trimming cost V 3 bases and J 4 bases; bases outside gene matches: 4. In germline, CDR1 is KGHSH, CDR2 LQKENI. CDR3 region: CASSPSTGGYEQYV. In nucleotides, the CDR3 is TGTGCCAGCTCACCGTCGACAGGGGGGTACGAGCAGTACGTC.

The chain combines TRBV5-1 with TRBJ1-1; TRBD1 aligns across 9 bases. This CDR3 has 16 amino acids. J gave up 5 bases and V 3 bases, and 11 bases lay outside the gene matches. The V gene's germline CDR1 is SGHRS and CDR2 YFSETQ. CDR3 DNA sequence: TGCGCCAGCAGCTCCACAGGGGGCGGGGGTCGGACTGAAGCTTTCTTT. Translation: CASSSTGGGGRTEAFF.

This rearrangement joins TRBV7-9 to TRBJ1-6; D may be TRBD1 (6 bases). V lost 1 base and J 14 bases, leaving 15 bases between the germline ends. The germline gives CDR1 SEHNR, CDR2 FQNEAQ (reference sequence). The CDR3 spans 14 residues. The CDR3 nucleotides read TGTGCCAGCAGCTTAGGGGACCAATCAGGGGCCCTCCACTTT. It codes for CASSLGDQSGALHF.

The rearrangement uses TRBV10-3 and TRBJ1-1, with D possibly matching TRBD1 (6 bases). Trimming took off 6 bases at V and 4 bases at J, with 15 bases between the two ends. Germline assignment: CDR1 ENHRY and CDR2 SYGVKD. The CDR3 totals 14 residues. The CDR3 loop is CAISGGGQRTEAFF. The CDR3 nucleotides read TGTGCCATCAGCGGGGGGGGACAACGCACTGAAGCTTTCTTT.

The V call is TRBV30, the J call TRBJ2-2; no clear D. The CDR3 runs to 13 residues. V was shortened by 0 bases and J by 6 bases, with 8 bases between the two germline ends. Looked up from germline, CDR1 is GTSNPN and CDR2 is SVGIG (reference sequence). CDR3 in amino acids: CAWSVLVPGELFF. The CDR3, as DNA: TGTGCCTGGAGTGTACTTGTGCCCGGGGAGCTGTTTTTT.

The genes are TRBV3-1 (or the pseudogene TRBV3-2) and TRBJ2-2, with 7 bases aligning to TRBD2. Germline CDR1 is LGHDT and CDR2 is YNNKEL (reference sequence). The CDR3 is 14 residues long. V shed 1 base and J 6 bases; nucleotides not matched to a gene: 2. The CDR3 sequence is CASSQGGGAGELFF. DNA for the CDR3: TGTGCCAGCAGCCAAGGGGGAGGGGCCGGGGAGCTGTTTTTT.

The J gene is TRBJ2-3, the V gene TRBV5-6; 10 positions match TRBD1. From germline, CDR1 is SGHDT and CDR2 YYEEEE. V lost 5 bases to trimming and J lost 7 bases; unmatched junction nucleotides: 10. This CDR3 contains 15 residues. The CDR3 DNA reads as TGTGCCAGCAGGCTGACAGGGGGCGTAAAAAATACGCAGTATTTT. Its protein is CASRLTGGVKNTQYF.

The V gene is TRBV12-3 or TRBV12-4, the J gene TRBJ1-1; the match to TRBD1 covers 10 bases. V lost 7 bases to trimming and J lost 8 bases; unmatched junction nucleotides: 7. This CDR3 spans 13 amino acids. CDR3 coding DNA: TGTGCCAGCAATAGAGACAGGGGGCGGGAAGCTTTCTTT. Translating it yields CASNRDRGREAFF.

V usage is TRBV13 and J usage is TRBJ1-6; D is uncertain. CDR3 length: 16 residues. V was pared by 4 bases and J by 6 bases, with 16 bases between. Germline CDR1 and CDR2: PRHDT and FYEKMQ (reference sequence). The CDR3 protein is CASSSPAGVSNSPLHF. DNA for the CDR3: TGTGCCAGCAGCTCCCCAGCCGGGGTGAGTAATTCACCCCTCCACTTT.

The genes are TRBV5-6 and TRBJ1-2; D unresolved. V was trimmed by 5 bases and J by 3 bases, leaving 8 bases between them. The CDR3 runs to 12 residues. Germline CDR1 reads SGHDT; CDR2 reads YYEEEE. The CDR3 sequence is CASSLQYYGYTF. In nucleotides, the CDR3 is TGTGCCAGCAGTCTGCAGTACTATGGCTACACCTTC.

The chain carries TRBV30 and TRBJ1-1; D uncertain. The CDR3 loop spans 12 amino acids. The V end lost 5 bases, the J end lost 1 base, and 8 bases lay between the germline ends. CDR1 and CDR2 (germline): GTSNPN, SVGIG (reference sequence). In DNA form, the CDR3 reads TGTGCCTGGTCACCAGGGAACACTGAAGCTTTCTTT. Translating it yields CAWSPGNTEAFF. Full variable domain (remainder filled in from reference TRBV30 and TRBJ1-1): SQTIHQWPATLVQPVGSPLSLECTVEGTSNPNLYWYRQAAGRGLQLLFYSVGIGQISSEVPQNLSASRPQDRQFILSSKKLLLSDSGFYLCAWSPGNTEAFFGQGTRLTVV.